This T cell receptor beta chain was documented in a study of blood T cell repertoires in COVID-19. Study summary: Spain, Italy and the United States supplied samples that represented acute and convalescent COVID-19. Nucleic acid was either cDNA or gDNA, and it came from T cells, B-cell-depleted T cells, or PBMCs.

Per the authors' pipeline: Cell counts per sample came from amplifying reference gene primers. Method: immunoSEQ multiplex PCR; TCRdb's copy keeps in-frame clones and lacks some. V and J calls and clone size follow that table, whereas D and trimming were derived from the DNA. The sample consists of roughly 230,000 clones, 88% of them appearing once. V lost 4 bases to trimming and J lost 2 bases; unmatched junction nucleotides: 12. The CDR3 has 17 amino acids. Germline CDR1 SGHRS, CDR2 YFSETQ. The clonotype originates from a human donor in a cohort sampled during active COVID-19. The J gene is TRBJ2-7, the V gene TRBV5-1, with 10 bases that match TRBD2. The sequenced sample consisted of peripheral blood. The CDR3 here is CASSPRASGSDPYEQYF. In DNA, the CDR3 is TGCGCCAGCAGCCCCCGGGCTAGCGGGAGTGATCCCTACGAGCAGTACTTC.